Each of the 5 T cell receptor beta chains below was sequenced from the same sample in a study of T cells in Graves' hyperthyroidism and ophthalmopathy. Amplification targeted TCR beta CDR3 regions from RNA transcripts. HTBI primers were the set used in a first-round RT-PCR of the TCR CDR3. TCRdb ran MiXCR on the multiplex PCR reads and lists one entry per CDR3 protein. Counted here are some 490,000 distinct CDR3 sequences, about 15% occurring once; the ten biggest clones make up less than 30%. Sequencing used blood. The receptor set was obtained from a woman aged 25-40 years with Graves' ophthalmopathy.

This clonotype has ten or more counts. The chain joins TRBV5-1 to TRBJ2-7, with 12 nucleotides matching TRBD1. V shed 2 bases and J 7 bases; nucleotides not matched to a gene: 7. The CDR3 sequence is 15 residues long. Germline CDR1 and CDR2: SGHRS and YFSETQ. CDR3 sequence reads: CASSFGTGGAKEQYF. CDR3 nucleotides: TGCGCCAGCAGCTTTGGGACAGGGGGCGCGAAAGAGCAGTACTTC.

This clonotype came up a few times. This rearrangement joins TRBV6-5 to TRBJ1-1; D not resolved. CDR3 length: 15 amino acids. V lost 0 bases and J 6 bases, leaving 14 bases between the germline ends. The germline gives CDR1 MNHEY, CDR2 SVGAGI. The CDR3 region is CASSYSSARVPEAFF. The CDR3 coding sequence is TGTGCCAGCAGTTACTCGAGCGCCCGGGTCCCTGAAGCTTTCTTT.

The CDR3 DNA sequence: TGTGCCAGCAGCCAAGATTCGCTAGCCGGGGCCTACTACAATGAGCAGTTCTTC. Translating it yields CASSQDSLAGAYYNEQFF. The chain couples TRBV3-1 to TRBJ2-1; D is tentatively TRBD1 or TRBD2 (5 bases each). CDR1 and CDR2 from the germline V gene are LGHDT and YNNKEL (reference sequence). This CDR3 has 18 residues. The ends were cut back, 0 bases at V and 3 bases at J, with 18 bases in the middle.

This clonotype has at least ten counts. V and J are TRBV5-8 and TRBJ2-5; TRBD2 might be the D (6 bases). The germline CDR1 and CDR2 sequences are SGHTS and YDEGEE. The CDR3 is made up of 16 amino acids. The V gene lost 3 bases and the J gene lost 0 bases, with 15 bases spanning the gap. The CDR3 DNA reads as TGTGCCAGCAGCTCTGGGGGGAACAGTTACCAAGAGACCCAGTACTTC. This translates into CASSSGGNSYQETQYF.

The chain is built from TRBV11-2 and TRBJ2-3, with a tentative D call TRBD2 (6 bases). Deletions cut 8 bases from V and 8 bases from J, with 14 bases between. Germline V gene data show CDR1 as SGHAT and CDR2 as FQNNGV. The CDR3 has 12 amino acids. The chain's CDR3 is CASGSGFSTQYF. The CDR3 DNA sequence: TGTGCCAGCGGGAGCGGGTTTAGTACGCAGTATTTT.